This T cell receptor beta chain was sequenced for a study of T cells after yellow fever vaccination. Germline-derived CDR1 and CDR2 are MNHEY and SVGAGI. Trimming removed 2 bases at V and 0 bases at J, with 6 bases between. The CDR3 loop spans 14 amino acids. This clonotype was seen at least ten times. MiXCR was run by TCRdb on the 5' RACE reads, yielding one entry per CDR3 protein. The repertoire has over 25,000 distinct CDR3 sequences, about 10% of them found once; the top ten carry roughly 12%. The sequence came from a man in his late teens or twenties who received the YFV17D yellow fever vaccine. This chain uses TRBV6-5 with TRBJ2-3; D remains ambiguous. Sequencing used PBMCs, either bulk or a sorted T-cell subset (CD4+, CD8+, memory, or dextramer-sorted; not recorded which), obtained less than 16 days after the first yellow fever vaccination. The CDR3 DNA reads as TGTGCCAGCAGTTACGACGCGAGCACAGATACGCAGTATTTT. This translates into CASSYDASTDTQYF.